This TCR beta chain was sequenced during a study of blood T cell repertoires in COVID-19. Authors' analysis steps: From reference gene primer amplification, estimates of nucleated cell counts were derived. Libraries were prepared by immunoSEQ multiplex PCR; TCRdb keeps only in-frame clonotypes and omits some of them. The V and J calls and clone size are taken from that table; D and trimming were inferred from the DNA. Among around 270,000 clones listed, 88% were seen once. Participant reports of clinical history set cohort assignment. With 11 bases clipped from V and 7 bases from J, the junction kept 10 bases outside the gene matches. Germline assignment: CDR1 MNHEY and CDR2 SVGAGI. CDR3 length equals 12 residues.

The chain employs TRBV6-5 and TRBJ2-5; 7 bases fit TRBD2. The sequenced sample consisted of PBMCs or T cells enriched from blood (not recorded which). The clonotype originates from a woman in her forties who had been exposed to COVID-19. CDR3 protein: CASAGPAPTQYF. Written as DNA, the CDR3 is TGTGCCTCAGCGGGACCCGCTCCGACCCAGTACTTC.